The clone carrying this T cell receptor (beta chain) came up a few times. What it recognizes is unknown. TCRdb ran MiXCR on the reads and lists one entry per CDR3 protein. The sample yields roughly 860,000 distinct CDR3 sequences, approximately 30% seen once. This sample stems from a study of T cell repertoires in cytomegalovirus infection. From germline, CDR1 is LNHNV and CDR2 YYDKDF (reference sequence). This CDR3 spans 16 amino acids. The germline V and J ends were trimmed by 1 base and 3 bases, with 12 bases remaining between them. The material was cultured CD8+ T cells from PBMCs, obtained from culture after CMV antigen stimulation. The rearrangement joins TRBV15 to TRBJ2-2; D assignment may be TRBD1 or TRBD2 (6 bases each). The receptor was isolated from a human donor in good health (CMV status not recorded). Some clones in this sample may be carry-over from other donors' samples. The CDR3 DNA reads as TGTGCCACCAGCAGAGCTTCGGGGGCCCACACCGGGGAGCTGTTTTTT. Its protein is CATSRASGAHTGELFF.